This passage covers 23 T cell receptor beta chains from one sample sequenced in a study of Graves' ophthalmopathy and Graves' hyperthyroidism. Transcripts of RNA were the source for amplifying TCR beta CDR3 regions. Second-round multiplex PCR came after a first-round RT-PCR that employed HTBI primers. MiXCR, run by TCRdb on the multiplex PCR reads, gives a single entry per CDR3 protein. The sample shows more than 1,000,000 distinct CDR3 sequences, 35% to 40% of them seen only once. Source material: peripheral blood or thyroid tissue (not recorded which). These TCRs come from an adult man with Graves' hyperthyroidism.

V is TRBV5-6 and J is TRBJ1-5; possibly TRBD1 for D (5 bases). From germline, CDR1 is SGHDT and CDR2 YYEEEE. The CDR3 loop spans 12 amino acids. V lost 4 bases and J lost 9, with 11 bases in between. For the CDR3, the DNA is TGTGCCAGCAGCAAAGGGGTACGGCCCCAGCATTTT. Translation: CASSKGVRPQHF.

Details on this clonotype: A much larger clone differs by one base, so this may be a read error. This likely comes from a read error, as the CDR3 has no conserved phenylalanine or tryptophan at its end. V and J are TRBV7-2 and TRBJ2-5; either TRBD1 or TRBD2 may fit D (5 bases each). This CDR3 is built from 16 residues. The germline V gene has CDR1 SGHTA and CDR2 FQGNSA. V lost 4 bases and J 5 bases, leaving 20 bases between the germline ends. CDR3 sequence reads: CASSSVPQGVTETQYL. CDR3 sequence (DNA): TGTGCCAGCAGCTCGGTTCCCCAGGGAGTAACGGAGACCCAGTACCTC.

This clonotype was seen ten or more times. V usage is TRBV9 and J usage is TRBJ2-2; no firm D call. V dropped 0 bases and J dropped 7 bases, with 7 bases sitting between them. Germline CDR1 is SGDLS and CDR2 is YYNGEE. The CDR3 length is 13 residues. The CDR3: CASSVEDFGELFF. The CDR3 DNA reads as TGTGCCAGCAGCGTAGAAGATTTCGGGGAGCTGTTTTTT.

CDR3: CASSDSGLGEQYF. The CDR3 nucleotides are TGCGCCAGCAGTGACTCCGGGCTAGGGGAGCAGTACTTC. V usage is TRBV10-2 and J usage is TRBJ2-7; no reliable D call. V was pared by 3 bases and J by 7 bases, with 13 bases between. The germline V gene has CDR1 WSHSY and CDR2 SAAADI. The CDR3 runs to 13 residues.

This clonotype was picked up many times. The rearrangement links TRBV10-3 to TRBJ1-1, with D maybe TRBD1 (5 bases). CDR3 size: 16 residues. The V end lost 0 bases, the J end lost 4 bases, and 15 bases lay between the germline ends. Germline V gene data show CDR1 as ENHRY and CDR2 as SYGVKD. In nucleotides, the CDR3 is TGTGCCATCAGTGAGTCGCACGGGGGAGAGTCCACTGAAGCTTTCTTT. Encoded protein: CAISESHGGESTEAFF.

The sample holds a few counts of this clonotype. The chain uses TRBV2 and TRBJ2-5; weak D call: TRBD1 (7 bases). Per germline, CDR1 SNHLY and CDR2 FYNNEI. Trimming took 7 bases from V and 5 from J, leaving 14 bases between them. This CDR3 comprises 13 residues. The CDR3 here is CASTLTGTETQYF. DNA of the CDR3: TGTGCCAGCACACTGACAGGGACTGAGACCCAGTACTTC.

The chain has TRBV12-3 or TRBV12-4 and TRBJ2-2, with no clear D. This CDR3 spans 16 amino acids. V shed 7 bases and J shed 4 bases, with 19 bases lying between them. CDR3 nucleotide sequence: TGTGCCAGCAATTACGGTAGCCGGCGGTCCACCGGGGAGCTGTTTTTT. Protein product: CASNYGSRRSTGELFF.

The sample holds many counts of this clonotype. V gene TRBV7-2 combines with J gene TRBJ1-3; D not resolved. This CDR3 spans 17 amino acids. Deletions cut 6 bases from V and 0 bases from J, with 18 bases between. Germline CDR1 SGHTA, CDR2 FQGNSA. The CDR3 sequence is CASSRIVPRLSGNTIYF. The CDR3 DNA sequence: TGTGCCAGCAGTAGGATTGTTCCAAGACTCTCTGGAAACACCATATATTTT.

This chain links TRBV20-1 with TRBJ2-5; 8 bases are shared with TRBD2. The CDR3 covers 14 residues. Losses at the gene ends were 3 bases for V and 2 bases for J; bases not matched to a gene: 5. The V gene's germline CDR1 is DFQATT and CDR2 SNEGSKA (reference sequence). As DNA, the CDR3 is TGCAGTGCTAGCGGGGGGGCACAACAAGAGACCCAGTACTTC. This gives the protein CSASGGAQQETQYF.

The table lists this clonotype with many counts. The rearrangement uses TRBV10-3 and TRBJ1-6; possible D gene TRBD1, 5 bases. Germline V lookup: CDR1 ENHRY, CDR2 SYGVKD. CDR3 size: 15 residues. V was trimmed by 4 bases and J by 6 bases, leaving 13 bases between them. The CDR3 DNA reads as TGTGCCATCAGTGGGGACGGAGTAGTTAATTCACCCCTCCACTTT. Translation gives CAISGDGVVNSPLHF.

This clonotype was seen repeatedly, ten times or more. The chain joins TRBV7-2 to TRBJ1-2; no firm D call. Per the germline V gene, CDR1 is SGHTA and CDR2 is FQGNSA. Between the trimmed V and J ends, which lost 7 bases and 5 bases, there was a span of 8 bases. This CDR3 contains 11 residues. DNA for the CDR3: TGTGCCAGCACCCGATCTTATGGCTACACCTTC. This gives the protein CASTRSYGYTF.

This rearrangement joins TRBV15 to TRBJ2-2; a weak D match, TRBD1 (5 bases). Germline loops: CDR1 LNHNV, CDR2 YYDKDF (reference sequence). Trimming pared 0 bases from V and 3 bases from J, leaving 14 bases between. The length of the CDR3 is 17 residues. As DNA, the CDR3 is TGTGCCACCAGCAGAGATTTGGGGCAGGGCCACACCGGGGAGCTGTTTTTT. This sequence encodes CATSRDLGQGHTGELFF.

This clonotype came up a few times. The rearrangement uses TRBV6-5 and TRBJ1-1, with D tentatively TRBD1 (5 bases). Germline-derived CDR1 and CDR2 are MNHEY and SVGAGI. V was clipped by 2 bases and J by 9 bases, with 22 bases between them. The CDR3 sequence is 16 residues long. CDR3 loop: CASSYTFGALVWKAFF. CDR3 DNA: TGTGCCAGCAGTTACACTTTTGGGGCATTAGTATGGAAAGCTTTCTTT.

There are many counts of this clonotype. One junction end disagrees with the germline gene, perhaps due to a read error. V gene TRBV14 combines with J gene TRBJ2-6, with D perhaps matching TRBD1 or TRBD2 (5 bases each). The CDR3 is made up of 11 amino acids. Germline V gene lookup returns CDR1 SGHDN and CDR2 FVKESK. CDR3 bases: TGTGCCAGCAGCCAAGATAGGGACCTACATTTC. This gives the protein CASSQDRDLHF.

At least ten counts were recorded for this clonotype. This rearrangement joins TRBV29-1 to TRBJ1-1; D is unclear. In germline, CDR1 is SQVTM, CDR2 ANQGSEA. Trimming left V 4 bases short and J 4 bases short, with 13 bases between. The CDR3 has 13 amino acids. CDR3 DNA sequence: TGCAGCGTTGTAGGAGGGTCGCGCACTGAAGCTTTCTTT. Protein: CSVVGGSRTEAFF.

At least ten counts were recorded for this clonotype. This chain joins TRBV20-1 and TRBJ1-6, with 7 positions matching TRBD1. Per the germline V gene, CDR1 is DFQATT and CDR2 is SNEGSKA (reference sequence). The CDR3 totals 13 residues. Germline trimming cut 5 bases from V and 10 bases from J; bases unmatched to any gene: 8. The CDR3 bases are TGCAGTGCTCCCCCAGGGGGTGGGTCACCCCTCCACTTT. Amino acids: CSAPPGGGSPLHF.

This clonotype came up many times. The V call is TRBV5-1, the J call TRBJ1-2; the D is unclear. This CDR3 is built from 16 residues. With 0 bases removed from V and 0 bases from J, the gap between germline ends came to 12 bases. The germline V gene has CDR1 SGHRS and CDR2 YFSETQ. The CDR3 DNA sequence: TGCGCCAGCAGCTTGGCCGCGTGGTCAGCTAACTATGGCTACACCTTC. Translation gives CASSLAAWSANYGYTF. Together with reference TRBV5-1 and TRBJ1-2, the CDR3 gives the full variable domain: KAGVTQTPRYLIKTRGQQVTLSCSPISGHRSVSWYQQTPGQGLQFLFEYFSETQRNKGNFPGRFSGRQFSNSRSEMNVSTLELGDSALYLCASSLAAWSANYGYTFGSGTRLTVV.

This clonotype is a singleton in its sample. CDR3 protein: CAIRRGQGAVSNSPLHF. CDR3 nucleotides: TGTGCCATCAGAAGGGGACAGGGGGCGGTCTCGAATTCACCCCTCCACTTT. The chain recombines TRBV10-3 with TRBJ1-6; 12 nucleotides line up with TRBD1. Germline V lookup: CDR1 ENHRY, CDR2 SYGVKD. Trimming at V came to 6 bases and at J to 7 bases, leaving 10 bases not matched to a gene. The length of the CDR3 is 17 residues.

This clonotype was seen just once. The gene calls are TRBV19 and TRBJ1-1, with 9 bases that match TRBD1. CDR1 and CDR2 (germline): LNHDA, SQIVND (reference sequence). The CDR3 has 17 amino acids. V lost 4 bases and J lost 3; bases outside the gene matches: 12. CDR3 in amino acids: CASSTRTGADVDTEAFF. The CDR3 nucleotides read TGTGCCAGTAGTACGCGGACAGGGGCGGACGTAGACACTGAAGCTTTCTTT.

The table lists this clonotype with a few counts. The CDR3, as DNA: TGCAGTGCTAGGGACCAGCGGGTGAGCTCCTACGAGCAGTACTTC. Protein product: CSARDQRVSSYEQYF. The chain joins TRBV20-1 to TRBJ2-7; D may be TRBD2 (6 bases). V lost 3 bases, J lost 0 bases, and 15 bases lay in between. The CDR3 has 15 residues. CDR1 is DFQATT, CDR2 SNEGSKA, per germline (reference sequence).

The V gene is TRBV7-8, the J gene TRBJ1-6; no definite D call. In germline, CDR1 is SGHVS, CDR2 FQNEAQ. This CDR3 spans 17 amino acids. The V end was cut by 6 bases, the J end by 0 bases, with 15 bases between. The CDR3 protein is CASSHYRGSSYNSPLHF. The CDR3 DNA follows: TGTGCCAGCAGTCACTATCGCGGGAGCTCCTATAATTCACCCCTCCACTTT.

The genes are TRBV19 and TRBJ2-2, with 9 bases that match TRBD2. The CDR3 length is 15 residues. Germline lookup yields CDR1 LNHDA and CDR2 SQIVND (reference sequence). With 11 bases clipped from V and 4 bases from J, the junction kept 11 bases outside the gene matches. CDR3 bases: TGTGCCTGGAGTGTAGGAGCGGGAGGCACCGGGGAGCTGTTTTTT. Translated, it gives CAWSVGAGGTGELFF.

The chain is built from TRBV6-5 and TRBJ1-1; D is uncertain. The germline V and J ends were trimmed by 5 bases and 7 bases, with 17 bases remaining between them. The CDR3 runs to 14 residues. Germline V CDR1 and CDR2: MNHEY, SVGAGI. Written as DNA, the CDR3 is TGTGCCAGCAGTGAAAGTGAAGGCAATGTTGAAGCTTTCTTT. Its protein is CASSESEGNVEAFF.